The 19 T cell receptor beta chains given below trace back to one sample, sequenced in a study of blood T cells in healthy people across ages. Next came a second PCR, run for roughly 7 to 12 cycles, which used a sample-barcoded 5' primer along with a J-beta primer mix. Via MiXCR, TCRdb re-called the 5' RACE reads, giving one row per CDR3 protein. The sample lists 1.5 million to 2 million distinct CDR3 sequences, roughly 27% occurring once. Material: blood. The receptors originated from a woman in her 30s in good health.

The sample holds a few counts of this clonotype. The rearrangement uses TRBV6-5 and TRBJ1-2; D may be TRBD1 (5 bases). Trimming cost V 4 bases and J 8 bases, with 14 bases left between them. The CDR3 runs to 13 residues. Germline assignment: CDR1 MNHEY and CDR2 SVGAGI. In DNA form, the CDR3 reads TGTGCCAGCAGTTCTCGCAGGGTGAAAGGCTACACCTTC. It yields the protein CASSSRRVKGYTF.

The rearrangement uses TRBV20-1 and TRBJ1-2, with D possibly being TRBD1 (5 bases). CDR1 DFQATT and CDR2 SNEGSKA come from the germline V gene (reference sequence). V lost 3 bases and J 8 bases, leaving 19 bases between the germline ends. The CDR3 is made up of 14 amino acids. The CDR3 DNA sequence: TGCAGTGCTAGGGGGCAGGGAGGATTTGGAGGCTACACCTTC. Amino acid sequence: CSARGQGGFGGYTF.

V usage is TRBV6-6 and J usage is TRBJ1-6; D unresolved. The V gene's germline CDR1 is MNHNY and CDR2 SVGAGI (reference sequence). The CDR3 extends over 12 amino acids. V was cut by 7 bases and J by 9 bases, with 10 bases left in between. The CDR3 DNA sequence: TGTGCCAGCAAGTTGACGAGTTCACCCCTCCACTTT. Translated, it gives CASKLTSSPLHF.

This clonotype has at least ten counts. The rearrangement joins TRBV6-5 to TRBJ1-4; D not certain. The V end lost 0 bases, the J end lost 0 bases, and 5 bases lay between the germline ends. This CDR3 has 15 amino acids. Looked up from germline, CDR1 is MNHEY and CDR2 is SVGAGI. The DNA of the CDR3 is TGTGCCAGCAGTTACTCGGGAGCAACTAATGAAAAACTGTTTTTT. Protein: CASSYSGATNEKLFF.

A few counts support this clonotype. CDR3 sequence reads: CASRTGLSSLNEQFF. The CDR3 DNA follows: TGTGCCAGCAGAACTGGACTATCGTCGCTCAATGAGCAGTTCTTC. The chain recombines TRBV12-3 or TRBV12-4 with TRBJ2-1; possibly TRBD2 for D (6 bases). The CDR3 runs 15 residues. V lost 6 bases and J lost 6, with 18 bases in between.

This clonotype was detected many times. As DNA, the CDR3 is TGCAGCGCCGGGGAAGAGGGTGCGCAGTTCTTC. This translates into CSAGEEGAQFF. This chain connects TRBV29-1 to TRBJ2-1, with a weak D call TRBD2 (5 bases). V gave up 7 bases and J gave up 12 bases, with 16 bases separating them. Per the germline V gene, CDR1 is SQVTM and CDR2 is ANQGSEA. The length of the CDR3 is 11 residues.

This clonotype was observed a handful of times. The genes are TRBV6-2 or TRBV6-3 and TRBJ2-7, with D tentatively TRBD1 (6 bases). The CDR3 extends over 13 amino acids. Trimming cost V 6 bases and J 2 bases, with 11 bases left between them. Germline-derived CDR1 and CDR2 are MNHEY and SVGEGT. The CDR3 DNA reads TGTGCCAGCAGCAACAGGGTAACCTACGAGCAGTACTTC. Amino acid sequence: CASSNRVTYEQYF.

For this clonotype: This may be a read error, as it is one base from a much larger clone. The chain joins TRBV7-3 to TRBJ2-7, with 7 bases that match TRBD2. The junction had 14 bases not matched to a gene; V was cut back by 2 bases and J by 10 bases. This CDR3 spans 15 amino acids. Germline values: CDR1 SGHTA, CDR2 FQGTGA. CDR3 amino acids: CASSLAAGRSEIQYF. The CDR3 region has the DNA TGTGCCAGCAGCTTAGCAGCGGGGAGGAGTGAGATCCAGTACTTC.

This clonotype has only a few counts. The chain uses TRBV20-1 and TRBJ2-1; 8 nucleotides line up with TRBD2. The CDR3 is 14 amino acids. Germline V gene sequence: CDR1 DFQATT, CDR2 SNEGSKA (reference sequence). V trimming: 3 bases; J trimming: 7 bases; junction bases outside the gene matches: 8. CDR3 sequence: CSARSQRERNEQFF. In nucleotides, the CDR3 is TGCAGTGCTAGGAGCCAGCGGGAGCGGAATGAGCAGTTCTTC.

This clonotype has only a few counts. V gene TRBV6-1 combines with J gene TRBJ1-5, with D uncertain. Germline V gives CDR1 MNHNS, CDR2 SASEGT. V lost 7 bases to trimming and J lost 1 base, with 5 bases between them. The CDR3 sequence is 12 residues long. CDR3 nucleotides: TGTGCCAGCAACCCCAGCAATCAGCCCCAGCATTTT. Its protein is CASNPSNQPQHF.

This clonotype has at least ten counts. The chain couples TRBV29-1 to TRBJ2-7; D remains unclear. This CDR3 spans 13 amino acids. Between the trimmed V and J ends, which lost 0 bases and 1 base, there was a span of 7 bases. Germline values: CDR1 SQVTM, CDR2 ANQGSEA. The CDR3 DNA reads as TGCAGCGTTGAAGATGACACGTCCTACGAGCAGTACTTC. Amino acids: CSVEDDTSYEQYF.

The V and J genes are TRBV3-1 and TRBJ2-4, with TRBD1 matching over 10 bases. The J call could be wrong; TRBJ2-7 is a better fit for the DNA end. CDR1 is LGHDT, CDR2 YNNKEL, per germline (reference sequence). The CDR3 contains 13 residues. The CDR3 is CASPGDRGYEQYF. DNA of the CDR3: TGTGCCAGCCCGGGGGACAGGGGCTACGAGCAGTACTTC.

V and J are TRBV24-1 and TRBJ2-1; 7 bases are a match to TRBD2. This CDR3 has 19 residues. CDR1 KGHDR and CDR2 SFDVKD come from the germline V gene. With 6 bases clipped from V and 3 bases from J, the junction kept 19 bases outside the gene matches. CDR3 protein: CATSTKFGGGPLDYNEQFF. CDR3 bases: TGTGCCACCAGTACCAAATTCGGGGGAGGGCCTTTAGACTACAATGAGCAGTTCTTC.

The gene calls are TRBV20-1 and TRBJ2-7; D unclear. The J call may be faulty, since TRBJ2-5 better matches the DNA end. CDR1 is DFQATT, CDR2 SNEGSKA, per germline (reference sequence). The CDR3 spans 12 residues. The CDR3 sequence: CSASLGLKTQYF. The CDR3 DNA is TGCAGTGCTAGTCTGGGTCTGAAGACCCAGTACTTC.

A word on this clonotype: This clone may be a read error of a much larger clone one base away. The CDR3 bases are TGCGCCAGCAGCCAAGATTTGGGAACCCACTATGGCTACACCTTC. Translation gives CASSQDLGTHYGYTF. The chain couples TRBV4-3 to TRBJ1-2; D gene uncertain. This CDR3 region has 15 residues. Between the trimmed V and J ends, which lost 0 bases and 3 bases, there was a span of 11 bases. Germline lookup yields CDR1 LGHNA and CDR2 YSLEER.

V and J are TRBV6-5 and TRBJ1-2; 9 nucleotides match TRBD1. J gave up 5 bases and V 6 bases, and 7 bases lay outside the gene matches. Germline CDR1 and CDR2: MNHEY and SVGAGI. The CDR3 spans 14 residues. The CDR3 here is CASSFGGTGYGYTF. For the CDR3, the DNA is TGTGCCAGCAGCTTCGGGGGGACAGGGTATGGCTACACCTTC.

In its sample, this clonotype was seen a few times. This chain uses TRBV12-3 or TRBV12-4 with TRBJ1-2; D gene uncertain. V dropped 3 bases and J dropped 4 bases, with 12 bases sitting between them. The CDR3 sequence is 14 residues long. The CDR3 sequence: CASSFKPPGYGYTF. The CDR3 DNA is TGTGCCAGCAGTTTTAAACCCCCAGGCTATGGCTACACCTTC.

This clonotype appeared a few times. This chain uses TRBV28 with TRBJ2-4; D might be TRBD2 (7 bases). This CDR3 spans 15 amino acids. Trimming took 6 bases from V and 9 from J, leaving 21 bases between them. Germline V gives CDR1 MDHEN, CDR2 SYDVKM. The CDR3 sequence: CASSPRGGGEGIQYF. DNA of the CDR3: TGTGCCAGCAGCCCAAGGGGAGGGGGTGAGGGCATTCAGTACTTC.

This clonotype was seen more than once but under ten times. V is TRBV12-3 or TRBV12-4 and J is TRBJ2-1, with D possibly being TRBD1 (6 bases). CDR3 length: 13 residues. The germline V and J ends were trimmed by 2 bases and 9 bases, with 11 bases remaining between them. CDR3 sequence: CASSLHRVGEQFF. The DNA of the CDR3 is TGTGCCAGCAGTTTACACAGGGTGGGTGAGCAGTTCTTC.